Listed below are T cell receptor beta chains from one sample, sequenced in a study of breast tumors, draining lymph nodes, adjacent tissues. TCRdb re-derived calls from the multiplex PCR reads in MiXCR, one entry per CDR3 protein. This table has 200,000 to 300,000 distinct CDR3 sequences, around 30% appearing once. The sequenced material came from axillary lymph node tissue. The receptors derive from a female donor with breast cancer. Some clones in this sample may be carry-over from other donors' samples. Each CDR3 is given with its conserved first and last residue. Each record gives: J gene, D gene, V gene, clone size, CDR3 protein, CDR3 DNA. A D gene is named only where the DNA matches it firmly. Only part of the rows carry a size: once, few, many, or a class if the clone is expanded.

TRBJ2-7 | - | TRBV20-1 | - | CAARTAGTYEQYF | TGCGCGGCTAGGACCGCCGGTACCTACGAGCAGTACTTC
TRBJ2-3 | - | TRBV29-1 | many | CSVEAVGSSDTQYF | TGCAGCGTTGAAGCCGTCGGGAGCTCAGATACGCAGTATTTT
TRBJ1-4 | - | TRBV14 | many | CASSLRLKSSNEKLFF | TGTGCCAGCAGCCTAAGGTTGAAGTCTTCTAATGAAAAACTGTTTTTT
TRBJ2-7 | - | TRBV20-1 | many | CSAGGLESSYEQYF | TGCAGTGCTGGAGGACTGGAGAGCTCCTACGAGCAGTACTTC
TRBJ1-5 | - | TRBV30 | few | CAWTAGDSNQPQHF | TGTGCCTGGACCGCCGGGGATAGCAATCAGCCCCAGCATTTT
TRBJ2-3 | TRBD2 | TRBV12-3/TRBV12-4 | many | CASSFGREGAKDTQYF | TGTGCCAGCAGTTTTGGGCGGGAGGGGGCCAAAGATACGCAGTATTTT
TRBJ2-5 | - | TRBV20-1 | many | CSIERAEETQYF | TGCAGTATCGAGCGGGCGGAAGAGACCCAGTACTTC
TRBJ1-3 | TRBD1 | TRBV19 | few | CASSIGGPGQGEPGGTTIYF | TGTGCCAGTAGTATAGGCGGCCCGGGACAGGGCGAACCGGGGGGAACCACCATATATTTT
TRBJ2-1 | TRBD2 | TRBV20-1 | many | CSATSGRSNEQFF | TGCAGTGCTACCAGCGGGAGGAGCAATGAGCAGTTCTTC
TRBJ1-2 | TRBD1 | TRBV4-2 | many | CASSQEGTGDDGYTF | TGTGCCAGCAGCCAAGAGGGGACAGGGGATGATGGCTACACCTTC
TRBJ2-5 | - | TRBV10-3 | many | CAISDRAGGQETQYF | TGTGCCATCAGCGATAGGGCTGGGGGACAAGAGACCCAGTACTTC
TRBJ1-4 | TRBD1 | TRBV20-1 | many | CSARKTGAEKLFF | TGCAGTGCTAGGAAGACAGGGGCTGAAAAACTGTTTTTT
TRBJ2-1 | - | TRBV5-6 | many | CASSLFIHGNNEQFF | TGTGCCAGCAGCTTGTTTATCCACGGGAACAATGAGCAGTTCTTC
TRBJ1-5 | - | TRBV9 | many | CASSPGTRGDQPQHF | TGTGCCAGCAGCCCAGGGACACGAGGCGATCAGCCCCAGCATTTT
TRBJ2-1 | - | TRBV15 | many | CATSRVYKSSYNEQFF | TGTGCCACCAGCAGGGTCTACAAGAGCTCCTACAATGAGCAGTTCTTC
TRBJ2-7 | TRBD2 | TRBV20-1 | many | CSARGGTGTSGSSYEQYF | TGCAGTGCTAGGGGCGGGACAGGGACTAGCGGGAGTTCCTACGAGCAGTACTTC
TRBJ1-3 | - | TRBV11-3 | many | CASSLGAPRNTIYF | TGTGCCAGCAGCTTAGGAGCACCCAGAAACACCATATATTTT
TRBJ2-1 | - | TRBV11-2 | few | CASSLSANTEQFF | TGTGCCAGCAGCTTATCCGCAAACACTGAGCAGTTCTTC
TRBJ1-6 | TRBD1 | TRBV5-1 | many | CASTTRTGDSPLHF | TGTGCCAGCACCACAAGGACAGGGGACTCACCCCTCCACTTT
TRBJ2-7 | - | TRBV7-2 | many | CASSLGTSLIYEQYF | TGTGCCAGCAGCTTAGGTACGAGCCTCATTTACGAGCAGTACTTC
TRBJ2-7 | - | TRBV20-1 | many | CSARRGATPYEQYF | TGCAGTGCTAGACGGGGTGCCACTCCCTACGAGCAGTACTTC
TRBJ2-1 | - | TRBV19 | many | CASNYPGHEQFF | TGTGCCAGTAACTATCCAGGGCATGAGCAGTTCTTC
TRBJ2-1 | TRBD2 | TRBV15 | many | CATSRELAGANNEQFF | TGTGCCACCAGCAGGGAACTAGCGGGAGCTAACAATGAGCAGTTCTTC
TRBJ2-1 | - | TRBV9 | few | CASSVENRIEQFF | TGTGCCAGCAGCGTAGAAAACCGAATTGAGCAGTTCTTC
TRBJ1-5 | - | TRBV30 | many | CAWSALSGQPQHF | TGTGCCTGGAGTGCCTTATCCGGCCAGCCCCAGCATTTT
TRBJ1-5 | - | TRBV10-3 | - | CATSESGNRPQHF | TGTGCCACCAGTGAGTCAGGGAATCGGCCCCAGCATTTT
TRBJ1-2 | TRBD1 | TRBV7-8 | many | CASSLDLRGLAGYTF | TGTGCCAGCAGCTTGGATCTCAGGGGGCTAGCTGGCTACACCTTC
TRBJ1-6 | - | TRBV28 | few | CASSSNNSPLHF | TGTGCCAGCAGTAGTAATAATTCACCCCTCCACTTT
TRBJ2-5 | - | TRBV7-8 | many | CASSLGGANGETQYF | TGTGCCAGCAGCTTAGGAGGGGCCAACGGGGAGACCCAGTACTTC
TRBJ2-6 | TRBD2 | TRBV7-8 | - | CASSLEGLAGGNSGANVLTF | TGTGCCAGCAGCTTAGAGGGACTAGCGGGAGGGAACTCTGGGGCCAACGTCCTGACTTTC
TRBJ2-2 | - | TRBV5-8 | many | CASSSQGGDGELFF | TGTGCCAGCAGCTCACAGGGAGGCGACGGGGAGCTGTTTTTT
TRBJ2-1 | - | TRBV5-4 | - | CASSLAGDFNNEQFF | TGTGCCAGCAGCTTGGCGGGAGACTTCAACAATGAGCAGTTCTTC
TRBJ2-5 | TRBD2 | TRBV20-1 | many | CSARAAGAETQYF | TGCAGTGCTAGAGCAGCGGGAGCTGAGACCCAGTACTTC
TRBJ1-3 | - | TRBV15 | many | CATSSGTWGNTIYF | TGTGCCACCAGCAGCGGGACCTGGGGAAACACCATATATTTT
TRBJ2-7 | TRBD1 | TRBV2 | - | CASSYWGQGRIYEQYF | TGTGCCAGCAGTTACTGGGGACAGGGTCGTATTTACGAGCAGTACTTC
TRBJ1-2 | - | TRBV6-2/TRBV6-3 | - | CASSYKRASVVGYTF | TGTGCCAGCAGTTATAAGAGGGCGTCCGTGGTTGGCTACACCTTC
TRBJ2-5 | - | TRBV5-1 | many | CASSFYSQETQYF | TGCGCCAGCAGCTTTTACTCCCAAGAGACCCAGTACTTC
TRBJ2-3 | - | TRBV9 | - | CASSVALRSTDTPYF | TGTGCCAGCAGCGTAGCTTTGCGAAGCACAGATACGCCGTATTTT
TRBJ1-2 | TRBD1 | TRBV19 | - | CASRLDRADGYTF | TGTGCCAGTCGTCTGGACAGGGCTGATGGCTACACCTTC
TRBJ2-1 | TRBD1 | TRBV6-5 | - | CASTPTRGTGYNEQFF | TGTGCCAGCACCCCGACTCGGGGGACAGGGTACAATGAGCAGTTCTTC
TRBJ2-3 | TRBD2 | TRBV12-3/TRBV12-4 | many | CASSLRTGLAISTDTQYF | TGTGCCAGCAGCCTAAGGACGGGACTAGCGATTAGCACAGATACGCAGTATTTT